A selection of T cell receptor beta chains follows, all from one sample in a study of OX40 agonist ivuxolimab in advanced cancers. The method was immunoSEQ multiplex PCR; TCRdb's version includes in-frame clones alone and lacks a portion of them. This table holds some 98,000 clones, around 83% found once. The sequencing here drew on CD4+ or CD8+ T cells sorted from blood, taken in a trial of the OX40 agonist ivuxolimab. The receptor source for this set is an adult with an advanced solid tumor such as melanoma, head and neck, liver or kidney cancer. Both conserved end residues are part of each CDR3. A D gene is named only where the DNA matches it firmly. Some rows mark clone size as missing; the rest say once, few, many or name a class of expanded clone.

TRBJ2-7 NA NA TRBV7-9 TGTGCCAGCAGCTTAAAGGCGATTAGCGGCTCCTACGAGCAGTACTTC CASSLKAISGSYEQYF
TRBJ1-3 NA NA TRBV7-2 TGTGCCAGCAACAACCCAGGAGGGACTGGAAACACCATATATTTT CASNNPGGTGNTIYF
TRBJ2-7 NA NA TRBV6-1 TGTGCCAGCGTTCAGGTCGACGAGCAGTACTTC CASVQVDEQYF
TRBJ2-3 TRBD2 NA TRBV9 TGTGCCAGCAGCGTAGGGATAGCGGGAGGTACAGATACGCAGTATTTT CASSVGIAGGTDTQYF
TRBJ1-1 NA NA TRBV5-5 TGTGCCAGCAGCTTAACAGCGGTGGGAACTGAAGCTTTCTTT CASSLTAVGTEAFF
TRBJ2-7 NA few TRBV7-9 TGTGCCAGCAGCCCAATAAAGGGGGGCCCCTACGAGCAGTACTTC CASSPIKGGPYEQYF
TRBJ2-6 NA NA TRBV5-1 TGCGCCAGCAGCTTCCAGGTTGCCGGGGCCAACGTCCTGACTTTC CASSFQVAGANVLTF
TRBJ1-1 TRBD1 NA TRBV6-1 TGTGCCACCAACAGGGGAGGGTTGGTCACTGAAGCTTTCTTT CATNRGGLVTEAFF
TRBJ1-2 NA NA TRBV5-1 TGCGCCAGCAGCCCAGGACAGAGTGGCGGCTACACCTTC CASSPGQSGGYTF
TRBJ2-7 TRBD1 NA TRBV30 TGTGCCTGGAGTGGGGGACAGATCAACTACGAGCAGTACTTC CAWSGGQINYEQYF
TRBJ2-5 NA NA TRBV5-1 TGCGCCAGCAGGACGGACGTAGGGGATCAAGAGACCCAGTACTTC CASRTDVGDQETQYF
TRBJ2-7 NA NA TRBV2 TGTGCCAGCAGAGGGCAGCGAGGCACCTACGAGCAGTACTTC CASRGQRGTYEQYF
TRBJ2-4 TRBD1 NA TRBV7-9 TGTGCCAGCAGCGCCGGGACAGGGGGCTGGTACATTCAGTACTTC CASSAGTGGWYIQYF
TRBJ1-5 NA NA TRBV7-2 TGTGCCAGCAGCCCCCGTAGCAATCAGCCCCAGCATTTT CASSPRSNQPQHF
TRBJ2-6 TRBD1 NA TRBV27 TGTGCCAGCAGTCCCCGACAGGGTTTGGGAGGGGCCAACGTCCTGACTTTC CASSPRQGLGGANVLTF
TRBJ2-5 NA NA TRBV5-6 TGTGCCAGCAGCTTGGTAGGACACAGCGGGTACTTC CASSLVGHSGYF